This T cell receptor beta chain was retrieved from a study of tumor-infiltrating lymphocytes in primary liver carcinoma. Overall study results and limits: It was in tumors, not blood, that the top-250-clone fraction was significantly higher (p = 0.039). Tumor-blood pairs (like tumor-adjacent pairs) overlapped less than tumor region pairs did.

Germline V gene data show CDR1 as MNHEY and CDR2 as SVGEGT. CDR3 length: 16 amino acids. The junction had 6 bases not matched to a gene; V was cut back by 5 bases and J by 2 bases. Investigators took RNA and DNA out together from 20-30 mg of unsorted bulk tissue. None of the patients had received treatment, and all had chronic HBV infection. This clonotype has a count of ten or more. Its antigen is unknown. Starting material of roughly 0.45 ug total RNA yielded TCR beta cDNA via a constant-region primer. Investigators got TCR beta libraries out of three nested multiplex PCR rounds, done with slightly modified ARM-PCR. The two initial PCR rounds, nine to eleven cycles each, used TRBV1-TRBV30 forward and C-beta reverse primers. Via MiXCR, TCRdb re-called the multiplex PCR reads, giving one row per CDR3 protein. This table has about 92,000 distinct CDR3 sequences, just under 70% appearing once.

Sequences were obtained from tumor-adjacent normal liver tissue. This sequence originates from a man in his forties with primary liver carcinoma and hepatitis B virus infection. The chain carries TRBV6-2 or TRBV6-3 and TRBJ1-5; 10 nucleotides align to TRBD1. The CDR3 region is CASSKGDRGGNQPQHF. CDR3 nucleotide sequence: TGTGCCAGCAGTAAGGGGGACAGGGGTGGCAATCAGCCCCAGCATTTT.